Listed below are T cell receptor beta chains from one sample, sequenced in a study of T cells after yellow fever vaccination. Each CDR3 protein gets one entry after TCRdb re-called the 5' RACE reads with MiXCR. The table lists around 500,000 distinct CDR3 sequences, less than 25% of them singletons, with approximately 15% in the top ten. The source was PBMCs, collected roughly 23 days after the first yellow fever vaccination. The receptors originated from a man between 18 and 35 years old who received the YFV17D yellow fever vaccine. Each CDR3 is given with its conserved first and last residue. Each record gives: D gene, clone size, J gene, CDR3 length, V gene, CDR3 DNA, CDR3 protein. D genes are given only for firm matches. Clone size appears in some rows only: once, few, many, or a class for an expanded clone.

. | . | TRBJ2-7 | 15 | TRBV7-2 | TGTGCCAGCAGCTTAGCTACCAGGGGCCCCTACGAGCAGTACTTC | CASSLATRGPYEQYF
. | . | TRBJ1-4 | 16 | TRBV6-5 | TGTGCCAGCAGTTACACTTCCACTGCAACTAATGAAAAACTGTTTTTT | CASSYTSTATNEKLFF
. | . | TRBJ1-6 | 12 | TRBV4-2 | TGTGCCAGCAGCCAAGACGGACTACCCCTCCACTTT | CASSQDGLPLHF
. | . | TRBJ2-6 | 15 | TRBV25-1 | TGTGCCAGCAGTGACGGACGGGGCCGGGCCAACGTCCTGACTTTC | CASSDGRGRANVLTF
. | . | TRBJ2-2 | 13 | TRBV4-3 | TGCGCCAGCAGCCAAGAAATCGGTGGGGAGCTGTTTTTT | CASSQEIGGELFF
. | . | TRBJ1-2 | 13 | TRBV6-2/TRBV6-3 | TGTGCCACCTCCAGGGGCAGAGACTATGGCTACACCTTC | CATSRGRDYGYTF
TRBD1 | few | TRBJ2-4 | 15 | TRBV4-3 | TGCGCCAGCAGCCAAGAGGGGACAGTCACAAACATTCAGTACTTC | CASSQEGTVTNIQYF
. | . | TRBJ2-7 | 13 | TRBV30 | TGTGCCTGGAGGGTGGGCAGTTACTACGAGCAGTACTTC | CAWRVGSYYEQYF
TRBD1 | few | TRBJ2-7 | 15 | TRBV5-5 | TGTGCCAGCAGCGGGACAGGGGGGCTTTCCTACGAGCAGTACTTC | CASSGTGGLSYEQYF
TRBD1 | few | TRBJ1-6 | 15 | TRBV27 | TGTGCCAGCAAACAGGGGGTAGCCTATAATTCACCCCTCCACTTT | CASKQGVAYNSPLHF
. | . | TRBJ2-7 | 15 | TRBV12-3/TRBV12-4 | TGTGCCAGCAGCCTAGGTGGGACGGCGGACTACGAGCAGTACTTC | CASSLGGTADYEQYF
. | few | TRBJ2-7 | 12 | TRBV5-1 | TGCGCCAGCAGCTTGGCTGGGGGAGCGGCGTACTTC | CASSLAGGAAYF
. | . | TRBJ2-3 | 14 | TRBV28 | TGTGCCAGCAGTCCAGGGACCCCCTCAGATACGCAGTATTTT | CASSPGTPSDTQYF
. | . | TRBJ2-5 | 16 | TRBV5-1 | TGCGCCAGCAGCTTCAATACCGGGAGTAGCGGAGAGACCCAGTACTTC | CASSFNTGSSGETQYF
TRBD1 | . | TRBJ2-5 | 16 | TRBV4-3 | TGCGCCAGCAGCCAAGATTGGGCAGGGGGCCGGGAGACCCAGTACTTC | CASSQDWAGGRETQYF
. | . | TRBJ2-6 | 16 | TRBV6-2/TRBV6-3 | TGTGCCAGCAGATACAGACTGAGCCTGAAGGCCAACGTCCTGACTTTC | CASRYRLSLKANVLTF
. | . | TRBJ2-3 | 19 | TRBV24-1 | TGTGCCACCAGTGATTTGGGAGGATCCCGGGAACTAAGCACAGATACGCAGTATTTT | CATSDLGGSRELSTDTQYF
TRBD1 | many | TRBJ2-7 | 14 | TRBV5-1 | TGCGCCAGCAGCGGTCAGGGGGCGACCTACGAGCAGTACTTC | CASSGQGATYEQYF
. | few | TRBJ1-2 | 15 | TRBV7-9 | TGTGCCAGCAGCCTATTACAGACGAACAACTATGGCTACACCTTC | CASSLLQTNNYGYTF
. | few | TRBJ1-1 | 14 | TRBV19 | TGTGCCAGTAGTTCGGGGCGGCAGAACACTGAAGCTTTCTTT | CASSSGRQNTEAFF
TRBD1 | . | TRBJ1-6 | 13 | TRBV2 | TGTGCCAGCAGAGGTCAGGGGGCATCACCCCTCCACTTT | CASRGQGASPLHF
. | . | TRBJ2-1 | 17 | TRBV9 | TGTGCCAGCAGCGTAGGAGAAACCTGGAGCTCCTACAATGAGCAGTTCTTC | CASSVGETWSSYNEQFF
TRBD1 | few | TRBJ2-1 | 17 | TRBV19 | TGTGCCAGTAGTATAGAATCGGACAGGAGCCCCTACAATGAGCAGTTCTTC | CASSIESDRSPYNEQFF
TRBD1 | few | TRBJ2-6 | 19 | TRBV27 | TGTGCCAGCAGTCAGGGACAGGGAAGCGGATATATTGGGGCCAACGTCCTGACTTTC | CASSQGQGSGYIGANVLTF
. | few | TRBJ1-5 | 13 | TRBV12-3/TRBV12-4 | TGTGCCAGCAGCCAACGGCCCGAGCAGCCCCAGCATTTT | CASSQRPEQPQHF
. | few | TRBJ2-1 | 12 | TRBV11-3 | TGTGCCAGCAGCTTCCAGGGACGTGAGCAGTTCTTC | CASSFQGREQFF
. | few | TRBJ2-5 | 14 | TRBV7-7 | TGTGCCAGCAGCTTATCGGCTGATGAAGAGACCCAGTACTTC | CASSLSADEETQYF
. | many | TRBJ2-5 | 13 | TRBV20-1 | TGCAGTGCTAGAGAGGGGAACCAAGAGACCCAGTACTTC | CSAREGNQETQYF
. | few | TRBJ2-1 | 15 | TRBV6-1 | TGTGCCAGCAGGCCGGATACCCAAACATACAATGAGCAGTTCTTC | CASRPDTQTYNEQFF
. | many | TRBJ2-5 | 14 | TRBV5-1 | TGCGCCAGCAGCACGGGACAAAGACAAGAGACCCAGTACTTC | CASSTGQRQETQYF
. | . | TRBJ1-1 | 14 | TRBV18 | TGTGCCAGCTCACCACTAACCCGTGACACTGAAGCTTTCTTT | CASSPLTRDTEAFF
. | . | TRBJ2-1 | 16 | TRBV7-2 | TGTGCCAGCAGCCTAAGGCGTCAGGGGGGCTACAATGAGCAGTTCTTC | CASSLRRQGGYNEQFF
. | few | TRBJ2-1 | 13 | TRBV7-2 | TGTGCCAGCAGCGTGCTGGGTCTAGGGCGGCAGTTCTTC | CASSVLGLGRQFF
TRBD1 | few | TRBJ2-7 | 13 | TRBV5-1 | TGCGCCAGCAGCCCGACAGGGTTCGGCGAGCAGTACTTC | CASSPTGFGEQYF
. | . | TRBJ1-1 | 14 | TRBV4-2 | TGTGCCAGCAGCCAAGATGACGCGACAGGTGAAGCTTTCTTT | CASSQDDATGEAFF
. | . | TRBJ2-7 | 13 | TRBV7-2 | TGTGCCAGCTGTCCGGGGGAGTCCTACGAGCAGTACTTC | CASCPGESYEQYF